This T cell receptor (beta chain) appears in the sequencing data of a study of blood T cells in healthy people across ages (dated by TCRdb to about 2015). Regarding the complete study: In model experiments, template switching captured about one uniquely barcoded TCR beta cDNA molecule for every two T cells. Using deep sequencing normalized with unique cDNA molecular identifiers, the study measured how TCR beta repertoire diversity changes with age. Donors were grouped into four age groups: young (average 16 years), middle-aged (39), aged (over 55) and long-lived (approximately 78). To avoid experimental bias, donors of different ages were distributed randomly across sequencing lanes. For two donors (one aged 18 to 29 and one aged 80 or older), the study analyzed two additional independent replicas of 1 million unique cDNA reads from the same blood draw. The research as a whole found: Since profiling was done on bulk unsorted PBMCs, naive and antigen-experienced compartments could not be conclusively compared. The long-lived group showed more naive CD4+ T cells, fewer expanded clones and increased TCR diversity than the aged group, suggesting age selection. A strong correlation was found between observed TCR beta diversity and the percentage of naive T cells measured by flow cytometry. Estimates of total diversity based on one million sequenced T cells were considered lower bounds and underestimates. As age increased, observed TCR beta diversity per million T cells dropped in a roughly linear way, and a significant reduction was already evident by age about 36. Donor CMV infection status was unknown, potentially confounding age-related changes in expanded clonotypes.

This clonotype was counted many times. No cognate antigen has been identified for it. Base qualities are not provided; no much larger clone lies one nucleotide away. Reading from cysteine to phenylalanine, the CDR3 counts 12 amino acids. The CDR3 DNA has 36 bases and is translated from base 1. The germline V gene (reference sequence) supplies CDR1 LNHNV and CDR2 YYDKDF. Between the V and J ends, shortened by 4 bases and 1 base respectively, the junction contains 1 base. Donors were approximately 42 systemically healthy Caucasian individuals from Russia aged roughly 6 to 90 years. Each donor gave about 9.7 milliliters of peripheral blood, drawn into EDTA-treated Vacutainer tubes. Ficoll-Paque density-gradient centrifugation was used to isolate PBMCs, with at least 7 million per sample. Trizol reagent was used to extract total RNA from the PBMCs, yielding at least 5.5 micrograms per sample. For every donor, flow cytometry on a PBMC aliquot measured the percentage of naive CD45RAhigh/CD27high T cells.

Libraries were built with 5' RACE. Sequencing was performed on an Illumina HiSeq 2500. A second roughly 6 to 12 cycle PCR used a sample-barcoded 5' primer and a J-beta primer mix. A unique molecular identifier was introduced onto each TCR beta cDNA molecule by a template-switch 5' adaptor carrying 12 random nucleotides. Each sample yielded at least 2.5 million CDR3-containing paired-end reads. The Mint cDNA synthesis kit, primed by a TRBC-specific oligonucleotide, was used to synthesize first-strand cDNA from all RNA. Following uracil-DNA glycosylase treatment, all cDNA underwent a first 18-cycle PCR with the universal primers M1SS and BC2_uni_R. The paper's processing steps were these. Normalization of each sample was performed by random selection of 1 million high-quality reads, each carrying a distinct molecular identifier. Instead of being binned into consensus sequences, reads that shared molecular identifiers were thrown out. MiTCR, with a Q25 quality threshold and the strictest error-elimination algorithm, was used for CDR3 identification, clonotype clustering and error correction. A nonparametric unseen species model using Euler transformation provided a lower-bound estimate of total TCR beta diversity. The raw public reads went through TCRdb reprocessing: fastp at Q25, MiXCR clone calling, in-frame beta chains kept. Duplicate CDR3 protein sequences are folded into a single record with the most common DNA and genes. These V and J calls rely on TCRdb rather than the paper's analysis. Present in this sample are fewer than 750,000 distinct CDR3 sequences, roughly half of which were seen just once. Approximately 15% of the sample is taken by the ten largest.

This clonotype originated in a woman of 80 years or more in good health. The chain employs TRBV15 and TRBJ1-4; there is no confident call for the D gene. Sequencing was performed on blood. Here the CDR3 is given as CATSKTNEKLFF. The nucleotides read TGTGCCACCAGCAAAACTAATGAAAAACTGTTTTTT.